The sequence of this T cell receptor (beta chain) was determined in a study of T cell repertoires in cytomegalovirus infection. The wider study: In public TCR beta signatures, there were indications of both CMV infection and matching HLA type.

This clonotype was detected a few times. Antigen: not known. In TCRdb, the reads were re-called with MiXCR into one record per CDR3 protein. The sample holds 450,000 to 600,000 distinct CDR3 sequences, approximately 46% seen once. This TCR derives from a human donor in good health (CMV status not recorded). Some clones in this sample may be carry-over from other donors' samples. The sequenced sample was cultured PBMCs, obtained from culture after CMV antigen stimulation.

CDR3 DNA: TGTGCCAGCAGTTTGGGGACTAGCGGGAGCGATACGCAGTATTTT. It encodes CASSLGTSGSDTQYF. The chain combines TRBV12-3 or TRBV12-4 with TRBJ2-3; 14 bases are shared with TRBD2. The trim removed 3 bases at V and 6 bases at J, leaving 2 bases unmatched. CDR3 length equals 15 residues.